The present entry profiles one T cell receptor (beta chain) with its context. Germline loops: CDR1 SGDLS, CDR2 YYNGEE. The germline V and J ends were trimmed by 1 base and 2 bases, with 6 bases remaining between them. This CDR3 contains 13 residues. This specimen comes from a study of blood T cell repertoires in COVID-19. Study-level information: Sample material is recorded as cDNA or gDNA derived from T cells, B-cell-depleted T cells, or PBMCs.

Clones were read by immunoSEQ multiplex PCR, and TCRdb kept only the in-frame ones, dropping some. The sample contains around 72,000 clones, approximately 88% of which appear only once. Sample: peripheral blood. The TCR comes from a man in his fifties or sixties with acute or convalescent COVID-19. The chain combines TRBV9 with TRBJ1-1; D gene unclear. The DNA for the CDR3 is TGTGCCAGCAGCGTACGAGAAAACACTGAAGCTTTCTTT. Protein sequence: CASSVRENTEAFF.